This T cell receptor beta chain was recorded in a study of Ad26.COV2.S vaccination and SARS-CoV-2 variants. Study-wide context: A participant enrolled in the COV1001 Ad26.COV2.S trial arm provided the sample.

Regarding this clone: The target antigen is unknown.

Profiled with immunoSEQ multiplex PCR; TCRdb holds only in-frame clones, not every one. The sample records around 450,000 clones, less than 95% being singletons. Germline-derived CDR1 and CDR2 are SGHTA and FQGNSA. Trimming removed 5 bases at V and 5 bases at J, with 14 bases between. The CDR3 runs to 14 residues. Regarding treatment: some 19 received Ad26.COV2.S at low or high dose, single or two shots; 5 received placebo; per-sample allocation not given. Day 63 after the first vaccine or placebo injection was the time point for sampling. Within Boston, the person who donated was an adult of 18-55 years. Study-wide results and limits: Substantial response breadth was reportedly seen for spike-specific CD8+ and CD4+ T cells after vaccination.

The source of this sequence is a person aged 18-65 years who received the Ad26.COV2.S COVID-19 vaccine or a placebo. The rearrangement joins TRBV7-2 to TRBJ2-3; the D call may be TRBD1 or TRBD2 (6 bases each). Sequences were derived from peripheral blood, sampled in a trial of Ad26.COV2.S vaccine versus placebo. The CDR3 protein is CASSGGRVGDTQYF. The CDR3 DNA reads TGTGCCAGCAGCGGGGGGCGAGTCGGAGATACGCAGTATTTT.